The rows below give T cell receptor beta chains drawn from one sample of a study of Ad26.COV2.S vaccination and SARS-CoV-2 variants. Assay: immunoSEQ multiplex PCR; the TCRdb copy retains only in-frame clones and omits some. The sample consists of about 350,000 clones, 88% of them appearing once. Sequencing used peripheral blood, obtained in a trial of Ad26.COV2.S vaccine versus placebo. The receptors shown here come from a person between 18 and 65 years old who received the Ad26.COV2.S COVID-19 vaccine or a placebo. Both conserved end residues are part of each CDR3. D genes are given only for firm matches. Clone size is given for some rows only: seen once, a few or many times, or a class if the clone is expanded.

TRBJ1-3 - - TRBV9 CASSPPPGRSRNTIYF TGTGCCAGCAGCCCGCCCCCAGGACGGAGTCGAAACACCATATATTTT
TRBJ2-4 - - TRBV5-4 CASSQSEDIQYF TGTGCCAGCAGCCAGAGCGAGGACATTCAGTACTTC
TRBJ1-6 few - TRBV7-2 CASRSRDRSSPLHF TGTGCCAGCAGGTCTCGTGACAGGAGTTCACCCCTCCACTTT
TRBJ2-3 - TRBD2 TRBV4-2 CASSHVAAGGQTDTQYF TGTGCCAGCAGCCACGTAGCGGCGGGGGGCCAAACAGATACGCAGTATTTT
TRBJ1-2 - - TRBV6-1 CASSERRAGGYTF TGTGCCAGCAGTGAAAGGCGGGCTGGAGGCTACACCTTC
TRBJ1-4 - TRBD1 TRBV7-2 CASSPGTEHEKLFF TGTGCCAGCAGCCCCGGGACAGAACATGAAAAACTGTTTTTT
TRBJ2-1 - - TRBV28 CASSFGGLAGDNEQFF TGTGCCAGCAGTTTCGGTGGGCTAGCCGGAGACAATGAGCAGTTCTTC
TRBJ1-4 - - TRBV29-1 CSVDGATNEKLFF TGCAGCGTTGACGGTGCAACTAATGAAAAACTGTTTTTT
TRBJ2-2 - - TRBV7-9 CASRRDLGVGELFF TGTGCCAGCAGGCGGGATTTGGGGGTCGGGGAGCTGTTTTTT
TRBJ1-2 once - TRBV30 CAYFLSRGYTF TGTGCCTACTTTCTGTCCCGAGGCTACACCTTC
TRBJ2-1 - - TRBV6-5 CASSYTGVNEQFF TGTGCCAGCAGTTACACTGGGGTCAATGAGCAGTTCTTC
TRBJ1-2 - - TRBV5-4 CASSSPGIGYTF TGTGCCAGCAGCTCCCCCGGAATAGGCTACACCTTC
TRBJ1-5 few - TRBV3-1/TRBV3-2 CASSQGQSNQPQHF TGTGCCAGCAGCCAAGGACAGAGCAATCAGCCCCAGCATTTT
TRBJ1-5 - - TRBV6-2/TRBV6-3 CASSTYGQGMGNQPQHF TGTGCCAGCAGTACCTACGGCCAGGGGATGGGCAATCAGCCCCAGCATTTT
TRBJ2-3 - - TRBV27 CASSLGFRFDTQYF TGTGCCAGCAGTTTAGGGTTTCGTTTCGATACGCAGTATTTT
TRBJ1-4 once - TRBV2 CASRWGGEKLFF TGTGCCAGCCGTTGGGGGGGTGAAAAACTGTTTTTT
TRBJ1-2 - - TRBV4-3 CASSQDSQGAYGYTF TGCGCCAGCAGCCAAGATTCACAGGGTGCCTATGGCTACACCTTC
TRBJ1-2 few TRBD1 TRBV5-4 CASSAGQGGYGYTF TGTGCCAGCAGCGCCGGACAGGGCGGCTATGGCTACACCTTC
TRBJ2-1 - - TRBV7-2 CASNVGHYNEQFF TGTGCCAGCAACGTAGGCCACTACAATGAGCAGTTCTTC
TRBJ1-5 - TRBD1 TRBV28 CASREGAGNQPQHF TGTGCCAGCCGTGAGGGGGCTGGCAATCAGCCCCAGCATTTT
TRBJ1-1 - - TRBV6-4 CASSSELNTEAFF TGTGCCAGCAGTTCGGAGTTGAACACTGAAGCTTTCTTT
TRBJ1-4 - - TRBV6-5 CASSQPGQPEKLFF TGTGCCAGCAGTCAACCGGGACAACCCGAAAAACTGTTTTTT
TRBJ1-2 - - TRBV4-1 CASSQDTSGYTF TGCGCCAGCAGCCAAGACACCTCTGGCTACACCTTC
TRBJ2-7 - TRBD1 TRBV5-1 CASSLDRGEQYF TGCGCCAGCAGCCTCGACAGGGGCGAGCAGTACTTC
TRBJ1-1 - - TRBV6-6 CASSYGDGERTEAFF TGTGCCAGCAGTTATGGTGACGGGGAAAGGACTGAAGCTTTCTTT
TRBJ1-1 few - TRBV14 CASGPGTEAFF TGTGCCAGTGGTCCGGGCACTGAAGCTTTCTTT
TRBJ1-2 - - TRBV6-5 CASAAEANYGYTF TGTGCCAGCGCGGCGGAAGCTAACTATGGCTACACCTTC
TRBJ1-1 few TRBD1 TRBV19 CASRESGTGAFF TGTGCCAGTAGAGAATCCGGGACAGGAGCTTTCTTT
TRBJ2-7 - TRBD1 TRBV19 CASSIAGQGAREQYF TGTGCCAGTAGTATAGCGGGACAGGGGGCGCGTGAGCAGTACTTC
TRBJ2-3 - - TRBV6-5 CASSYGYTSTDTQYF TGTGCCAGCAGTTACGGGTATACGAGCACAGATACGCAGTATTTT
TRBJ2-3 - - TRBV24-1 CATSASDWPDTQYF TGTGCCACCAGTGCCAGCGATTGGCCAGATACGCAGTATTTT
TRBJ2-7 - TRBD1 TRBV5-4 CASSLTGGYEQYF TGTGCCAGCAGCTTGACAGGGGGCTACGAGCAGTACTTC
TRBJ1-1 - TRBD1 TRBV6-5 CASSYVGQGGTEAFF TGTGCCAGCAGTTACGTCGGACAGGGAGGCACTGAAGCTTTCTTT
TRBJ2-2 - TRBD1 TRBV28 CASTKAPQGAGFTGELFF TGTGCCAGCACCAAGGCCCCACAGGGGGCCGGTTTCACCGGGGAGCTGTTTTTT
TRBJ1-2 - - TRBV29-1 CSVVFQSGGYTF TGCAGCGTTGTGTTTCAGTCGGGTGGCTACACCTTC
TRBJ1-2 - - TRBV7-3 CASSSSDPLIDGYTF TGTGCCAGCAGCTCCTCCGACCCTTTGATAGACGGCTACACCTTC
TRBJ1-5 - - TRBV5-6 CASSAGPGPNQPQHF TGTGCCAGCAGCGCCGGTCCCGGGCCCAATCAGCCCCAGCATTTT
TRBJ1-3 - - TRBV30 CAWSVSGSGNTIYF TGTGCCTGGAGTGTTTCAGGCTCTGGAAACACCATATATTTT
TRBJ2-7 - - TRBV30 CAWSGTATYEQYF TGTGCCTGGAGTGGTACAGCTACCTACGAGCAGTACTTC
TRBJ2-7 few - TRBV7-3 CASSISYEQYF TGTGCCAGCAGCATCTCATACGAGCAGTACTTC
TRBJ2-7 once TRBD1 TRBV4-3 CASSHGTGGVEQYF TGCGCCAGCAGCCACGGGACAGGGGGTGTCGAGCAGTACTTC
TRBJ1-3 - - TRBV4-3 CASSQDLGNTIYF TGCGCCAGCAGCCAAGATCTGGGAAACACCATATATTTT
TRBJ1-1 - - TRBV4-3 CASSQDIGPNTEAFF TGCGCCAGCAGCCAAGACATTGGCCCTAACACTGAAGCTTTCTTT
TRBJ1-1 - - TRBV29-1 CSVEAGVVRLNTEAFF TGCAGCGTTGAGGCAGGGGTTGTCCGATTGAACACTGAAGCTTTCTTT
TRBJ2-1 - TRBD2 TRBV27 CASSPSGSPGEQFF TGTGCCAGCAGCCCTAGCGGGAGCCCCGGTGAGCAGTTCTTC
TRBJ2-3 few - TRBV6-5 CASGGATDTQYF TGTGCCAGCGGGGGAGCGACTGATACGCAGTATTTT
TRBJ2-2 - - TRBV6-5 CASRKENTGELFF TGTGCCAGCAGAAAGGAGAACACCGGGGAGCTGTTTTTT
TRBJ2-1 - - TRBV6-5 CASIGTSSYNEQFF TGTGCCAGCATTGGTACGAGCTCCTACAATGAGCAGTTCTTC
TRBJ1-1 - - TRBV10-3 CAISGAREAFF TGTGCCATCAGTGGGGCAAGGGAAGCTTTCTTT
TRBJ1-4 - - TRBV28 CASIGGATNEKLFF TGTGCCAGCATTGGGGGAGCAACTAATGAAAAACTGTTTTTT
TRBJ2-1 - - TRBV27 CASSLSSYNEQFF TGTGCCAGCAGTTTATCCTCCTACAATGAGCAGTTCTTC
TRBJ2-1 - TRBD2 TRBV4-1 CASSQVLGLAGGILNNEQFF TGCGCCAGCAGCCAAGTCCTGGGACTAGCGGGGGGCATCCTCAACAATGAGCAGTTCTTC